This TCR beta chain was profiled in a study of radiotherapy plus CTLA-4 blockade in lung cancer. Libraries were prepared by immunoSEQ multiplex PCR; TCRdb keeps only in-frame clonotypes and omits some of them. The sample holds over 85,000 clones; approximately 82% are singletons and the top ten take 20% to 30%. Germline lookup yields CDR1 SGHNT and CDR2 YYREEE (reference sequence). CDR3 length: 16 residues. V lost 4 bases to trimming and J lost 1 base; unmatched junction nucleotides: 8. The J gene is TRBJ1-1, the V gene TRBV5-4, with 9 bases lining up with TRBD1. The sample here was peripheral blood, taken from a patient treated with radiotherapy plus ipilimumab. The TCR comes from a human donor with non-small cell lung cancer that progressed on radiotherapy plus ipilimumab. This chain's CDR3 is CASSPRTGARNTEAFF. The DNA of the CDR3 is TGTGCCAGCAGCCCACGGACAGGGGCACGGAACACTGAAGCTTTCTTT.